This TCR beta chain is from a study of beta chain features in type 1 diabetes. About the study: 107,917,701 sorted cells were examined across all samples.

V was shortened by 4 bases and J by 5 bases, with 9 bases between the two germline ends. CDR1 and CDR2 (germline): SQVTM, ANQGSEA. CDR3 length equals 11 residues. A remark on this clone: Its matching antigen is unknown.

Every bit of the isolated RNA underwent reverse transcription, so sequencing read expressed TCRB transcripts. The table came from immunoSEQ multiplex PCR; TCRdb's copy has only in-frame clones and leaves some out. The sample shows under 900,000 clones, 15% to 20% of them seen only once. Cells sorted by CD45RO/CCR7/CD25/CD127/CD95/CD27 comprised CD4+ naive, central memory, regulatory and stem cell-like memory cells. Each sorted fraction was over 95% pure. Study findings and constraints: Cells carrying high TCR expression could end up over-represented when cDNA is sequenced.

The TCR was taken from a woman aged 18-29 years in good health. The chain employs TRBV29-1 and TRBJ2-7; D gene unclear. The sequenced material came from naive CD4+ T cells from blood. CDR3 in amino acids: CSVGWIDEQYF. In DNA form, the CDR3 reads TGCAGCGTTGGATGGATCGACGAGCAGTACTTC.